The 16 T cell receptor beta chains in this list originate from one sample, sequenced in a study of blood T cell repertoires in COVID-19. The repertoire was sequenced with immunoSEQ multiplex PCR; TCRdb's copy has only in-frame clones and lacks some. Among some 25,000 clones listed, almost 90% were seen once. The source material was peripheral blood. All receptors come from a man between 70 and 80 years old with acute or convalescent COVID-19.

The rearrangement links TRBV7-2 to TRBJ2-5, with 7 bases aligning to TRBD2. Germline CDR1 SGHTA, CDR2 FQGNSA. The ends lost 3 bases at V and 5 bases at J; junction bases unmatched: 6. The CDR3 sequence is 14 residues long. The CDR3 protein is CASSFSMGGETQYF. The CDR3 DNA sequence: TGTGCCAGCAGCTTTAGTATGGGGGGGGAGACCCAGTACTTC.

This chain links TRBV11-3 with TRBJ2-1, with 7 bases matching TRBD2. V shed 5 bases and J 4 bases; nucleotides not matched to a gene: 8. Germline CDR1 is SGHNT and CDR2 is YENEEA. The CDR3 runs to 15 residues. CDR3 in amino acids: CASSPSVREYNEQFF. CDR3 in DNA: TGTGCCAGCAGCCCCTCGGTGCGGGAGTACAATGAGCAGTTCTTC.

The chain employs TRBV7-3 and TRBJ2-1; the match to TRBD2 covers 8 bases. CDR3 size: 15 residues. Germline CDR1 reads SGHTA; CDR2 reads FQGTGA. The V gene end was trimmed by 4 bases and the J gene end by 9 bases; junction bases not matched to a gene: 11. The CDR3 coding sequence is TGTGCCAGCAGCTACGGGGGGGCGCGAGAGGGTGAGCAGTTCTTC. Translating gives CASSYGGAREGEQFF.

The chain joins TRBV7-2 to TRBJ2-7; 12 nucleotides align to TRBD1. The germline V gene encodes CDR1 SGHTA and CDR2 FQGNSA. Trimming removed 0 bases from V and 6 bases from J; junction bases left unmatched: 3. The length of the CDR3 is 15 residues. In DNA, the CDR3 is TGTGCCAGCAGCTTAGCGGGGACAGGGGGCAGCGAGCAGTACTTC. Its protein is CASSLAGTGGSEQYF.

The chain carries TRBV6-5 and TRBJ2-2; D remains unclear. Germline V gene sequence: CDR1 MNHEY, CDR2 SVGAGI. Trimming pared 2 bases from V and 7 bases from J, leaving 5 bases between. The CDR3 has 12 amino acids. The CDR3 protein is CASSYTHGELFF. The CDR3 region has the DNA TGTGCCAGCAGTTACACACACGGGGAGCTGTTTTTT.

There are a few counts of this clone. The chain links TRBV5-1 to TRBJ1-2; a weak D match, TRBD1 (5 bases). This CDR3 region has 13 residues. The germline gives CDR1 SGHRS, CDR2 YFSETQ. V shed 5 bases and J shed 2 bases, with 10 bases lying between them. The CDR3: CASRRDGNYGYTF. The CDR3 DNA reads TGCGCCAGCAGGCGGGACGGAAACTATGGCTACACCTTC.

The chain has TRBV6-5 and TRBJ2-7, with a possible D match to TRBD2 (5 bases). V shed 0 bases and J shed 7 bases, with 16 bases lying between them. The CDR3 loop spans 15 amino acids. The germline V gene has CDR1 MNHEY and CDR2 SVGAGI. CDR3 sequence reads: CASSYSNSGSGEQYF. The CDR3 coding sequence is TGTGCCAGCAGTTACTCGAATTCTGGGTCGGGAGAGCAGTACTTC.

A single count supports this clone. This chain links TRBV7-2 with TRBJ2-7, with D perhaps TRBD2 (5 bases). Germline V gives CDR1 SGHTA, CDR2 FQGNSA. The CDR3 extends over 15 amino acids. Trimming took 1 base from V and 7 from J, leaving 17 bases between them. The chain's CDR3 is CASSLGEGRPGEQYF. In DNA form, the CDR3 reads TGTGCCAGCAGCTTAGGTGAGGGCCGCCCTGGAGAGCAGTACTTC. The whole variable domain, remainder taken from reference TRBV7-2 and TRBJ2-7, is GAGVSQSPSNKVTEKGKDVELRCDPISGHTALYWYRQSLGQGLEFLIYFQGNSAPDKSGLPSDRFSAERTGGSVSTLTIQRTQQEDSAVYLCASSLGEGRPGEQYFGPGTRLTVT.

The chain has TRBV7-2 and TRBJ1-5, with TRBD1 as a possible D gene (5 bases). This CDR3 is 17 amino acids long. Per the germline V gene, CDR1 is SGHTA and CDR2 is FQGNSA. With 1 base removed from V and 4 bases from J, the gap between germline ends came to 17 bases. CDR3 protein: CASSLVGGGSGNQPQHF. DNA for the CDR3: TGTGCCAGCAGCTTAGTGGGGGGAGGGAGCGGAAATCAGCCCCAGCATTTT. Full variable domain (outside the CDR3, taken from reference TRBV7-2 and TRBJ1-5): GAGVSQSPSNKVTEKGKDVELRCDPISGHTALYWYRQSLGQGLEFLIYFQGNSAPDKSGLPSDRFSAERTGGSVSTLTIQRTQQEDSAVYLCASSLVGGGSGNQPQHFGDGTRLSIL.

This chain joins TRBV6-4 and TRBJ2-3; 7 bases are a match to TRBD2. Germline CDR1 and CDR2: MRHNA and SNTAGT. Germline trimming cut 7 bases from V and 4 bases from J; bases unmatched to any gene: 11. The CDR3 is made up of 15 amino acids. CDR3 coding DNA: TGTGCCAGCAAAGAACGGGGAGGGCGTTCAGATACGCAGTATTTT. It encodes CASKERGGRSDTQYF.

The chain recombines TRBV2 with TRBJ1-5; D is undetermined. Trimming pared 2 bases from V and 6 bases from J, leaving 8 bases between. This CDR3 is 13 amino acids long. Germline CDR1 and CDR2: SNHLY and FYNNEI. As DNA, the CDR3 is TGTGCCAGCAGTGAACGGGAGGGTCAGCCCCAGCATTTT. Protein sequence: CASSEREGQPQHF.

The chain is built from TRBV3-1 (or the pseudogene TRBV3-2) and TRBJ1-1; 8 bases match TRBD1. CDR3 size: 13 residues. After removal of 5 bases from V and 7 bases from J, the junction contained 6 bases not matched to a gene. Per the germline V gene, CDR1 is LGHDT and CDR2 is YNNKEL (reference sequence). CDR3 nucleotides: TGTGCCAGCAGCATTAGACAGGGGAGTGAAGCTTTCTTT. Translated, it gives CASSIRQGSEAFF.

The V and J genes are TRBV19 and TRBJ2-3, with 13 bases matching TRBD2. Per the germline V gene, CDR1 is LNHDA and CDR2 is SQIVND (reference sequence). Trimming at V came to 6 bases and at J to 5 bases, leaving 8 bases not matched to a gene. The CDR3 loop spans 16 amino acids. For the CDR3, the DNA is TGTGCCAGTAGCCCGCGGACTAGCGGGAGTGTAGATACGCAGTATTTT. Its protein is CASSPRTSGSVDTQYF.

The chain carries TRBV28 and TRBJ1-2; D not resolved. The CDR3 runs to 13 residues. V dropped 6 bases and J dropped 7 bases, with 15 bases sitting between them. Looked up from germline, CDR1 is MDHEN and CDR2 is SYDVKM. The chain's CDR3 is CASSSSGRLGYTF. CDR3 sequence (DNA): TGTGCCAGCAGCTCTTCGGGGAGGCTTGGCTACACCTTC.

Only one count was recorded for this clone. This chain links TRBV6-5 with TRBJ2-7, with 12 bases lining up with TRBD2. The germline V gene encodes CDR1 MNHEY and CDR2 SVGAGI. V shed 5 bases, J shed 5 bases, and the junction held 4 bases outside the gene matches. The CDR3 totals 14 residues. For the CDR3, the DNA is TGTGCCAGCAGTCGACTAGCGGGAGACAACGAGCAGTACTTC. It specifies CASSRLAGDNEQYF.

J is TRBJ1-1 and V is TRBV11-2; tentative D call: TRBD1 (6 bases). Looked up from germline, CDR1 is SGHAT and CDR2 is FQNNGV. The V and J ends lost 0 bases and 7 bases respectively, with 18 bases between them. This CDR3 contains 16 residues. The CDR3 DNA reads TGTGCCAGCAGCTTAGATCGGGGCAAGGGACAAAGTGAAGCTTTCTTT. It encodes CASSLDRGKGQSEAFF.